This passage covers 29 T cell receptor beta chains from one sample sequenced in a study of CD8+CD57+ T cells in acquired aplastic anemia. Individuals selected for sequencing had exhibited CD8+CD57+ cell expansion on flow cytometry. Genomic DNA served as template for TCR beta VDJ and CDR3 profiling. MiXCR, run by TCRdb on the reads, gives a single entry per CDR3 protein. The table shows about 95,000 distinct CDR3 sequences, with 65% to 70% occurring only once. Input material: sorted CD4+, CD8+, or CD8+CD57+ T cells (not recorded which) from PBMCs. These receptors all come from a human donor with aplastic anemia.

The chain joins TRBV2 to TRBJ2-2; unclear D gene. V was shortened by 3 bases and J by 8 bases, with 10 bases between the two germline ends. CDR3 length: 13 residues. The germline V gene encodes CDR1 SNHLY and CDR2 FYNNEI. The CDR3 here is CASSDDNPGELFF. The CDR3 region has the DNA TGTGCCAGCAGTGACGACAATCCGGGGGAGCTGTTTTTT.

The chain employs TRBV4-1 and TRBJ2-7; D uncertain. Trimming left V 0 bases short and J 3 bases short, with 15 bases between. The CDR3 contains 16 residues. Germline CDR1 MGHRA, CDR2 YSYEKL. CDR3 nucleotide sequence: TGCGCCAGCAGCCAAGATTTCCCGAGAACGGACTACGAGCAGTACTTC. It yields the protein CASSQDFPRTDYEQYF.

This clonotype was seen only once. The gene calls are TRBV20-1 and TRBJ2-3, with D possibly TRBD2 on 5 matching bases. V shed 7 bases and J shed 8 bases, with 22 bases lying between them. This CDR3 contains 14 residues. In germline, CDR1 is DFQATT, CDR2 SNEGSKA (reference sequence). The CDR3 DNA is TGCAGTGGGAGGTCGAGCTGGAAAGGAGGTACGCAGTATTTT. It specifies CSGRSSWKGGTQYF.

This clonotype was seen a handful of times. The chain employs TRBV7-3 and TRBJ2-3; weak D call: TRBD2 (6 bases). V was trimmed by 10 bases and J by 4 bases, leaving 15 bases between them. Germline CDR1 and CDR2: SGHTA and FQGTGA. The CDR3 is 13 amino acids. CDR3 region: CATSDWGADTQYF. The CDR3 DNA sequence: TGTGCCACCAGTGATTGGGGGGCAGATACGCAGTATTTT.

In this sample, this clonotype turned up once. The V gene is TRBV20-1, the J gene TRBJ1-1; a weak D match, TRBD1 (6 bases). Trimming removed 4 bases from V and 5 bases from J, with 17 bases in between. CDR3 size: 14 residues. Per the germline V gene, CDR1 is DFQATT and CDR2 is SNEGSKA (reference sequence). The DNA for the CDR3 is TGCAGTGCTACCCGACAGGTCGAAATGACTGAAGCTTTCTTT. Amino acid sequence: CSATRQVEMTEAFF.

This clonotype has only one observation. The rearrangement joins TRBV24-1 to TRBJ2-5, with D unresolved. The germline CDR1 and CDR2 sequences are KGHDR and SFDVKD. Trimming cost V 5 bases and J 1 base, with 7 bases left between them. The length of the CDR3 is 13 residues. CDR3 protein: CATSGSFQETQYF. CDR3 coding DNA: TGTGCCACCAGTGGTTCCTTCCAAGAGACCCAGTACTTC.

Regarding this clonotype: A junction boundary mismatches the germline segment, possibly from a read error. The chain links TRBV24-1 to TRBJ1-5; weak D call: TRBD1 (5 bases). CDR1 is KGHDR, CDR2 SFDVKD, per germline. The CDR3 consists of 13 residues. The CDR3 nucleotides read TGCGCCAGCAGCCAAATGGGGGATCAGCCCCAGCATTTT. Protein: CASSQMGDQPQHF.

The chain carries TRBV15 and TRBJ2-3, with 8 bases fitting TRBD2. The junction had 8 bases not matched to a gene; V was cut back by 1 base and J by 14 bases. Germline values: CDR1 LNHNV, CDR2 YYDKDF (reference sequence). The CDR3 runs 13 residues. CDR3 DNA sequence: TGTGCCACCAGCAGAGGTAGCCGGGGGGGCGGGTATTTT. It specifies CATSRGSRGGGYF.

This clonotype appeared a single time. The chain carries TRBV7-9 and TRBJ2-5; weak D call: TRBD1 (6 bases). The CDR3 sequence is 15 residues long. Trimming took off 1 base at V and 1 base at J, with 10 bases between the two ends. In germline, CDR1 is SEHNR, CDR2 FQNEAQ (reference sequence). CDR3 sequence (DNA): TGTGCCAGCAGCTTAGGGGGACAAGGCCAAGAGACCCAGTACTTC. This gives the protein CASSLGGQGQETQYF.

The V call is TRBV7-9, the J call TRBJ2-5; no clear D. Germline V CDR1 and CDR2: SEHNR, FQNEAQ (reference sequence). The ends were cut back, 2 bases at V and 1 base at J, with 5 bases in the middle. There are 13 residues in the CDR3. For the CDR3, the DNA is TGTGCCAGCAGCTTACACCTCCAAGAGACCCAGTACTTC. Amino acid sequence: CASSLHLQETQYF.

The chain recombines TRBV2 with TRBJ1-2; D is perhaps TRBD1 (5 bases). Germline-derived CDR1 and CDR2 are SNHLY and FYNNEI. This CDR3 comprises 12 residues. The ends were cut back, 6 bases at V and 4 bases at J, with 9 bases in the middle. Written as DNA, the CDR3 is TGTGCCAGCAGGCCCGGGACCTATGGCTACACCTTC. It yields the protein CASRPGTYGYTF.

The rearrangement links TRBV12-3 or TRBV12-4 to TRBJ2-2; 13 nucleotides agree with TRBD2. There are 21 residues in the CDR3. Losses at the gene ends were 5 bases for V and 5 bases for J; bases not matched to a gene: 20. In DNA, the CDR3 is TGTGCCAGCAGTAGCTCACGATCCGGGACTAGCGGGAAAACGCGGACCGGGGAGCTGTTTTTT. Translation gives CASSSSRSGTSGKTRTGELFF.

The V and J genes are TRBV19 and TRBJ2-7, with D maybe TRBD1 (5 bases). CDR1 LNHDA and CDR2 SQIVND come from the germline V gene (reference sequence). This CDR3 has 13 amino acids. Trimming pared 3 bases from V and 4 bases from J, leaving 10 bases between. The CDR3 here is CASSIYAGYEQYF. CDR3 coding DNA: TGTGCCAGTAGTATTTACGCAGGGTACGAGCAGTACTTC.

The genes are TRBV5-1 and TRBJ1-2; perhaps TRBD1 as D (6 bases). The CDR3 has 13 residues. With 4 bases removed from V and 5 bases from J, the gap between germline ends came to 12 bases. Germline lookup yields CDR1 SGHRS and CDR2 YFSETQ. CDR3 DNA sequence: TGCGCCAGCAGCAACGGACAGAAGTATGGCTACACCTTC. Protein: CASSNGQKYGYTF.

This clonotype was observed a few times. The V and J genes are TRBV9 and TRBJ1-6; perhaps TRBD1 as D (5 bases). V was cut by 0 bases and J by 6 bases, with 10 bases left in between. The CDR3 is made up of 15 amino acids. Germline CDR1 SGDLS, CDR2 YYNGEE. The CDR3 loop reads CASSVGGQPNSPLHF. CDR3 nucleotides: TGTGCCAGCAGCGTAGGGGGCCAGCCTAATTCACCCCTCCACTTT.

The V gene is TRBV2, the J gene TRBJ1-5; 8 bases map to TRBD1. The CDR3 has 13 amino acids. The junction had 4 bases not matched to a gene; V was cut back by 7 bases and J by 5 bases. Germline-derived CDR1 and CDR2 are SNHLY and FYNNEI. The CDR3 region has the DNA TGTGCCAGCACGTCAGGGGGCCATCAGCCCCAGCATTTT. Its translation is CASTSGGHQPQHF.

This clonotype was seen a handful of times. V and J are TRBV20-1 and TRBJ2-3, with D tentatively TRBD2 (6 bases). This CDR3 has 15 residues. Between the trimmed V and J ends, which lost 5 bases and 0 bases, there was a span of 15 bases. Germline values: CDR1 DFQATT, CDR2 SNEGSKA (reference sequence). This CDR3 is CSAPVAGLSTDTQYF. The DNA for the CDR3 is TGCAGTGCTCCTGTTGCGGGGTTAAGCACAGATACGCAGTATTTT.

This chain links TRBV7-8 with TRBJ1-1; 7 bases fit TRBD1. Germline values: CDR1 SGHVS, CDR2 FQNEAQ. CDR3 length equals 14 residues. V lost 2 bases to trimming and J lost 7 bases; unmatched junction nucleotides: 7. The CDR3 is CASSLSRGAVEAFF. The CDR3 nucleotides are TGTGCCAGCAGCTTAAGCAGGGGGGCCGTTGAAGCTTTCTTT.

This clonotype came up a few times. The chain employs TRBV20-1 and TRBJ1-1; weak D call: TRBD1 (5 bases). V lost 3 bases and J lost 5, with 16 bases in between. This CDR3 is 14 amino acids long. Germline CDR1 reads DFQATT; CDR2 reads SNEGSKA (reference sequence). The CDR3, as DNA: TGCAGTGCTAGGGGTGGGGGGTCAGAAACTGAAGCTTTCTTT. Encoded protein: CSARGGGSETEAFF.

This chain links TRBV20-1 with TRBJ2-5, with 8 bases matching TRBD1. Germline V gives CDR1 DFQATT, CDR2 SNEGSKA (reference sequence). The CDR3 contains 13 residues. V shed 6 bases and J 5 bases; nucleotides not matched to a gene: 8. The CDR3 DNA reads TGCAGTGCAGCCCGGACAGGGTTGGAGACCCAGTACTTC. Its translation: CSAARTGLETQYF.

The table lists this clonotype with many counts. The chain is built from TRBV9 and TRBJ2-7; D is possibly TRBD1 (5 bases). The CDR3 sequence is 13 residues long. Trimming cost V 0 bases and J 6 bases, with 10 bases left between them. Germline CDR1 reads SGDLS; CDR2 reads YYNGEE. CDR3 in amino acids: CASSVASDSEQYF. CDR3 bases: TGTGCCAGCAGCGTAGCCAGTGACAGCGAGCAGTACTTC.

This clonotype is a singleton in its sample. The rearrangement links TRBV20-1 to TRBJ2-3, with unresolved D. The ends were cut back, 0 bases at V and 4 bases at J, with 11 bases in the middle. The CDR3 is 14 amino acids. The germline gives CDR1 DFQATT, CDR2 SNEGSKA (reference sequence). Here the CDR3 DNA reads TGCAGTGCTAGAGACCCTCCAGGCCCAGATACGCAGTATTTT. Its translation: CSARDPPGPDTQYF.

This chain connects TRBV3-1 to TRBJ1-6, with 10 nucleotides matching TRBD1. This CDR3 comprises 15 residues. Per the germline V gene, CDR1 is LGHDT and CDR2 is YNNKEL (reference sequence). Trimming at V came to 3 bases and at J to 9 bases, leaving 5 bases not matched to a gene. CDR3 DNA: TGTGCCAGCAGCCAGGCGACAGGGGGCTTTTCACCCCTCCACTTT. Translating it yields CASSQATGGFSPLHF.

The chain recombines TRBV10-3 with TRBJ2-1, with D possibly being TRBD2 (6 bases). The CDR3 spans 14 residues. V gave up 0 bases and J gave up 8 bases, with 11 bases separating them. Germline-derived CDR1 and CDR2 are ENHRY and SYGVKD. The CDR3 region is CAISESGEDHEQFF. The CDR3 DNA sequence: TGTGCCATCAGTGAGTCGGGGGAGGATCATGAGCAGTTCTTC.

This clonotype showed up just a few times. This chain links TRBV4-1 with TRBJ1-2; D might be TRBD1 (5 bases). The ends were cut back, 8 bases at V and 8 bases at J, with 9 bases in the middle. CDR1 is MGHRA and CDR2 is YSYEKL in the germline V gene. The CDR3 length is 10 residues. CDR3 residues: CASRGWGYTF. In DNA form, the CDR3 reads TGCGCCAGCCGGGGCTGGGGCTACACCTTC.

This clonotype has ten or more counts. The rearrangement uses TRBV19 and TRBJ2-2; D possibly corresponds to TRBD1 (5 bases). CDR3 length: 15 residues. Germline-derived CDR1 and CDR2 are LNHDA and SQIVND (reference sequence). The V and J ends lost 1 base and 7 bases respectively, with 13 bases between them. CDR3 region: CASSIAPQGYGELFF. In DNA, the CDR3 is TGTGCCAGTAGTATAGCCCCTCAGGGTTACGGGGAGCTGTTTTTT.

This chain joins TRBV15 and TRBJ2-3; D is perhaps TRBD1 (5 bases). V dropped 3 bases and J dropped 0 bases, with 16 bases sitting between them. The CDR3 has 17 amino acids. Germline loops: CDR1 LNHNV, CDR2 YYDKDF (reference sequence). In nucleotides, the CDR3 is TGTGCCACCAGCAGGGATCGACAGACCGCTAGCACAGATACGCAGTATTTT. It encodes CATSRDRQTASTDTQYF.

This clonotype was counted between two and nine times. This chain joins TRBV10-3 and TRBJ2-5, with TRBD2 matching 7 bases. The CDR3 totals 14 residues. The ends lost 9 bases at V and 0 bases at J; junction bases unmatched: 7. Germline CDR1 ENHRY, CDR2 SYGVKD. The CDR3 region has the DNA TGTGCCATTCAGCTAGCGGCATACCAAGAGACCCAGTACTTC. Its translation: CAIQLAAYQETQYF.

This chain uses TRBV10-3 with TRBJ2-5; D not certain. The germline gives CDR1 ENHRY, CDR2 SYGVKD. This CDR3 contains 12 residues. Trimming removed 4 bases at V and 4 bases at J, with 7 bases between. The CDR3 DNA reads as TGTGCCATCAGTGGGGGTCGAGAGACCCAGTACTTC. Translation: CAISGGRETQYF.